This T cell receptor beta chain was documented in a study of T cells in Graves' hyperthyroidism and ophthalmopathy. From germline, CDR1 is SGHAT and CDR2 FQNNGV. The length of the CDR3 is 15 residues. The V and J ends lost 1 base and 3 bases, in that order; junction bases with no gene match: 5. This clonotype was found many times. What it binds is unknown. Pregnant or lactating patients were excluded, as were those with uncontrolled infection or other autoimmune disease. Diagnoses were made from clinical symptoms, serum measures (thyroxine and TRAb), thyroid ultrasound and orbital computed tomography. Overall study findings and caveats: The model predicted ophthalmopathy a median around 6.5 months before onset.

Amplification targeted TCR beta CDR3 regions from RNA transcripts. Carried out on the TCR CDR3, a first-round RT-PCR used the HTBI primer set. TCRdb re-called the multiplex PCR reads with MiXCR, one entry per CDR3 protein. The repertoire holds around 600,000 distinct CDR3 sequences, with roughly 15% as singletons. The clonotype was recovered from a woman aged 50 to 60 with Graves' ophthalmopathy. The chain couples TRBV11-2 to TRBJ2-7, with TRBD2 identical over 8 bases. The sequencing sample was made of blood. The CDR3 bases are TGTGCCAGCAGCTTAGCAAGCGGGGGATACTACGAGCAGTACTTC. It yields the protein CASSLASGGYYEQYF. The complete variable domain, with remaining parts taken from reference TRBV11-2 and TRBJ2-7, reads EAGVAQSPRYKIIEKRQSVAFWCNPISGHATLYWYQQILGQGPKLLIQFQNNGVVDDSQLPKDRFSAERLKGVDSTLKIQPAKLEDSAVYLCASSLASGGYYEQYFGPGTRLTVT.